Listed below are T cell receptor beta chains from one sample, sequenced in a study of neoadjuvant anti-PD-1 for oral cavity cancer. Sequencing was performed with immunoSEQ multiplex PCR; in TCRdb, only in-frame clones are kept and a portion is missing. Here the sample spans about 72,000 clones, about 88% being singletons. The sequenced sample was PBMCs, obtained after nivolumab (anti-PD-1) treatment. These receptors were taken from a person aged 35-79 years with oral cavity squamous cell carcinoma. The CDR3 runs from the conserved cysteine through the conserved F or W. The D gene is left open where the match is weak. Expanded clones are given a class, and other clones once, few, many or no size at all.

CAISEYGQGTNTEAFF,TGTGCCATCAGTGAATACGGACAGGGAACAAACACTGAAGCTTTCTTT,TRBV10-3,TRBJ1-1,TRBD1,once
CASSLRRDSSSNEQFF,TGTGCCAGCAGCTTAAGACGGGACAGTAGTTCCAATGAGCAGTTCTTC,TRBV7-6,TRBJ2-1,TRBD1,NA
CASSENAIGTGGEQFF,TGTGCCAGCAGTGAGAACGCGATCGGGACAGGGGGAGAGCAGTTCTTC,TRBV6-4,TRBJ2-1,TRBD1,NA
CASSSSGINTGELFF,TGTGCCAGCAGCTCCAGCGGGATTAACACCGGGGAGCTGTTTTTT,TRBV7-2,TRBJ2-2,TRBD2,once
CASSVGGTEAFF,TGTGCCAGCAGCGTAGGGGGCACTGAAGCTTTCTTT,TRBV9,TRBJ1-1,NA,once
CASRPLGETQYF,TGTGCCAGCAGACCTCTCGGGGAGACCCAGTACTTC,TRBV11-2,TRBJ2-5,NA,NA
CASSQGASGNTEAFF,TGCGCCAGCAGCCAAGGAGCCAGTGGGAACACTGAAGCTTTCTTT,TRBV4-1,TRBJ1-1,NA,few
CASSLRTDSYEQYF,TGTGCCAGCAGCCTCCGGACAGACTCCTACGAGCAGTACTTC,TRBV7-6,TRBJ2-7,NA,once
CSVVEGATNEKLFF,TGCAGCGTTGTTGAGGGCGCAACTAATGAAAAACTGTTTTTT,TRBV29-1,TRBJ1-4,NA,NA
CASRGQGAGEFF,TGTGCCAGCAGGGGACAGGGGGCAGGGGAGTTCTTC,TRBV6-5,TRBJ2-1,TRBD1,NA
CASSLGGHYNQPQHF,TGTGCCAGCAGTTTGGGCGGACACTACAATCAGCCCCAGCATTTT,TRBV28,TRBJ1-5,NA,NA
CASSLTSGGELFF,TGCGCCAGCAGCTTAACGTCTGGCGGGGAGCTGTTTTTT,TRBV5-1,TRBJ2-2,NA,NA
CASRNWDSGNTIYF,TGTGCCAGTAGAAATTGGGACTCTGGAAACACCATATATTTT,TRBV19,TRBJ1-3,NA,few
CASRQATGWDEKLFF,TGTGCCAGCAGACAAGCGACAGGTTGGGATGAAAAACTGTTTTTT,TRBV25-1,TRBJ1-4,NA,NA
CASSTQTGNYQPQHF,TGTGCCAGCAGTACCCAGACAGGGAATTATCAGCCCCAGCATTTT,TRBV6-1,TRBJ1-5,TRBD1,NA
CASSPRGVLNEKLFF,TGTGCCAGCAGTCCCCGCGGGGTTCTTAATGAAAAACTGTTTTTT,TRBV27,TRBJ1-4,NA,NA
CAWSGVDEQYF,TGTGCCTGGAGTGGAGTGGACGAGCAGTACTTC,TRBV30,TRBJ2-7,NA,NA
CAIKDSGEQFF,TGTGCCATCAAGGATTCCGGAGAGCAGTTCTTC,TRBV10-3,TRBJ2-1,NA,NA
CASSAELAVNEQFF,TGTGCCAGCAGCGCCGAACTAGCAGTAAATGAGCAGTTCTTC,TRBV9,TRBJ2-1,NA,NA
CASSWQETQYF,TGTGCCAGCAGCTGGCAAGAGACCCAGTACTTC,TRBV5-6,TRBJ2-5,NA,NA
CASSLSPSGGEAFF,TGCGCCAGCAGCTTGAGCCCTTCGGGAGGTGAAGCTTTCTTT,TRBV5-1,TRBJ1-1,NA,NA
CASSLTDTQYF,TGTGCCAGCAGCTTAACAGATACGCAGTATTTT,TRBV7-9,TRBJ2-3,NA,NA
CASSYTTGAGEQYF,TGTGCCAGCAGTTACACCACAGGGGCGGGGGAGCAGTACTTC,TRBV6-5,TRBJ2-7,NA,NA
CASSLALRNTQYF,TGCGCCAGCAGCTTGGCCTTGCGGAATACGCAGTATTTT,TRBV5-1,TRBJ2-3,NA,NA
CASSTGQSSGNTIYF,TGTGCCAGCAGCACAGGGCAGAGCTCTGGAAACACCATATATTTT,TRBV11-2,TRBJ1-3,NA,NA
CASSRTGGREQYF,TGTGCCAGCTCACGCACAGGGGGCAGGGAGCAGTACTTC,TRBV18,TRBJ2-7,TRBD1,NA
CSANPYNEQFF,TGCAGTGCAAACCCGTACAATGAGCAGTTCTTC,TRBV20-1,TRBJ2-1,NA,NA
CASSLVEEETQYF,TGCGCCAGCAGCTTGGTAGAGGAAGAGACCCAGTACTTC,TRBV5-1,TRBJ2-5,NA,NA
CSVGGGGGGYMNTEAFF,TGCAGCGTTGGAGGAGGTGGGGGTGGATACATGAACACTGAAGCTTTCTTT,TRBV29-1,TRBJ1-1,NA,NA
CASKARVASYEQYF,TGTGCCAGCAAGGCACGGGTCGCGTCCTACGAGCAGTACTTC,TRBV6-5,TRBJ2-7,NA,NA
CASSDPNTGELFF,TGTGCCAGTAGCGATCCGAACACCGGGGAGCTGTTTTTT,TRBV19,TRBJ2-2,NA,NA
CASIGDTDTQYF,TGTGCCAGCATTGGGGACACAGATACGCAGTATTTT,TRBV2,TRBJ2-3,NA,many
CAISEGGVSTDTQYF,TGTGCCATCAGTGAGGGGGGAGTGAGTACAGATACGCAGTATTTT,TRBV10-3,TRBJ2-3,NA,NA
CASSLGGQLYGYTF,TGCGCCAGCAGCTTGGGAGGACAGCTGTATGGCTACACCTTC,TRBV5-1,TRBJ1-2,NA,NA
CASSMKDRAVSGYTF,TGTGCCAGCAGTATGAAAGACAGGGCCGTTTCTGGCTACACCTTC,TRBV6-5,TRBJ1-2,TRBD1,NA
CASSAMGAEDTQYF,TGTGCCAGCAGTGCGATGGGGGCGGAAGATACGCAGTATTTT,TRBV6-1,TRBJ2-3,NA,NA
CASSRGLAGGNEQFF,TGTGCCAGCAGTCGTGGACTAGCGGGAGGGAATGAGCAGTTCTTC,TRBV6-6,TRBJ2-1,TRBD2,NA
CASSDPNRVGETQYF,TGTGCCAGCAGTGACCCGAACAGGGTTGGGGAGACCCAGTACTTC,TRBV2,TRBJ2-5,NA,once
CASSTGQGATGELFF,TGTGCCAGTAGTACGGGACAGGGGGCCACCGGGGAGCTGTTTTTT,TRBV19,TRBJ2-2,TRBD1,NA
CASSMPQAGTEAFF,TGTGCCAGTAGTATGCCCCAGGCGGGCACTGAAGCTTTCTTT,TRBV19,TRBJ1-1,NA,NA
CASSCRHPKSWTDTQYF,TGTGCCAGCAGCTGTAGGCACCCCAAGTCTTGGACAGATACGCAGTATTTT,TRBV11-3,TRBJ2-3,NA,NA
CASSRETTGARQYF,TGTGCCAGCAGCCGCGAAACGACCGGAGCGAGGCAGTACTTC,TRBV7-2,TRBJ2-7,NA,NA
CASSVGDRGYEQYF,TGTGCCAGCAGCGTAGGGGACAGGGGCTACGAGCAGTACTTC,TRBV9,TRBJ2-7,TRBD1,NA
CASRGLADYEQYF,TGCGCCAGCAGGGGGCTAGCGGACTACGAGCAGTACTTC,TRBV5-1,TRBJ2-7,TRBD2,NA
CASSLLVRGAGGNTIYF,TGTGCCAGCAGCTTACTCGTCCGGGGGGCGGGCGGAAACACCATATATTTT,TRBV7-8,TRBJ1-3,NA,NA
CASRGSSVSYEQYF,TGTGCCAGCAGGGGTAGTAGCGTCTCCTACGAGCAGTACTTC,TRBV28,TRBJ2-7,NA,once
CASSSSGTVSYEQYF,TGTGCCAGCAGCTCAAGTGGTACAGTCTCTTACGAGCAGTACTTC,TRBV7-8,TRBJ2-7,NA,NA
CASSLIGGRKETQYF,TGTGCCAGCAGTTTAATAGGGGGGCGGAAAGAGACCCAGTACTTC,TRBV28,TRBJ2-5,NA,NA
CASSILPGQGNEKLFF,TGTGCCAGCAGTATTTTACCGGGACAGGGGAATGAAAAACTGTTTTTT,TRBV28,TRBJ1-4,TRBD1,NA
CASSGRVEQPQHF,TGTGCCAGCAGTGGCAGGGTCGAACAGCCCCAGCATTTT,TRBV2,TRBJ1-5,NA,NA
CASSPGLALHNEQFF,TGTGCCAGCAGTCCGGGACTAGCGCTTCACAATGAGCAGTTCTTC,TRBV6-5,TRBJ2-1,TRBD2,NA
CASSEAQMGNYGYTF,TGTGCCAGTAGTGAAGCCCAAATGGGTAACTATGGCTACACCTTC,TRBV19,TRBJ1-2,NA,NA
CASTDNKSGLPYEQYF,TGTGCCAGCACCGACAATAAGAGCGGGCTACCCTACGAGCAGTACTTC,TRBV28,TRBJ2-7,NA,NA
CSVGGDTEAFF,TGCAGCGTTGGGGGCGACACTGAAGCTTTCTTT,TRBV29-1,TRBJ1-1,NA,once
CASSGGGQPQHF,TGTGCCAGCAGTGGGGGAGGGCAGCCCCAGCATTTT,TRBV28,TRBJ1-5,NA,NA
CASSDPGQGAYGYTF,TGTGCCAGCAGTGATCCAGGTCAGGGGGCCTATGGCTACACCTTC,TRBV25-1,TRBJ1-2,TRBD1,NA
CASSTGTGSNQPQHF,TGTGCCAGCAGTACCGGGACAGGGAGCAATCAGCCCCAGCATTTT,TRBV6-5,TRBJ1-5,TRBD1,once